The clone carrying this T cell receptor (beta chain) was counted between two and nine times. What it binds is unknown. Trimming removed 5 bases from V and 0 bases from J; junction bases left unmatched: 11. Germline loops: CDR1 SGHTA, CDR2 FQGNSA. The CDR3 runs to 17 residues. This record comes from a study of human T cells and chemical hapten exposure. Study observations and caveats: The number of TCRs over 1 in 1000 frequency stayed unchanged after DPC.

Time point here: pre-sensitization, week 0. The treatment: therapeutic diphenylcyclopropenone sensitization with weekly scalp DPC. TCRdb passed the RACE reads through MiXCR, listing each CDR3 protein once. The sample records more than 250,000 distinct CDR3 sequences, about 7.7% being singletons. This rearrangement joins TRBV7-2 to TRBJ1-1; 8 bases are shared with TRBD1. The sequences come from whole blood, collected in connection with sensitization to the hapten diphenylcyclopropenone (DPC). The TCR comes from a man between 18 and 29 years old with alopecia areata. Some clones in this sample may be carry-over from other donors' samples. CDR3 residues: CASSGRQGTTLNTEAFF. The CDR3 DNA reads as TGTGCCAGCAGCGGTAGACAGGGGACCACATTGAACACTGAAGCTTTCTTT.